Below, one TCR beta chain is given with its context. This clone appeared a few times. Its antigen has not been determined. No much larger clone exists at a distance of one base, and base qualities are not known. Genomic DNA was extracted from sorted cells for sequencing of the TCRbeta CDR3 region. TCRbeta CDR3 regions were sequenced using the immunoSEQ Assay. The source is immuneACCESS, and TCRdb retained only in-frame sequences with V and J called. Part of the clones is not carried over; for the studies checked, unresolved V genes explain less than half of this, and the remainder is unexplained. This sample lists roughly 16,000 clones; approximately 78% were detected once. The ten biggest clones cover more than 35% of the sample. Patients with autoimmune disease history or receiving systemic immunosuppression were excluded from the trial. In every dose cohort, peripheral blood was drawn for TCR sequencing at baseline, cycle 4 day 1, and cycle 7 day 1. The samples were drawn from a first-in-human, open-label, multicenter phase I dose-escalation trial of ivuxolimab. Adults with locally advanced or metastatic head and neck squamous cell, hepatocellular, melanoma or renal cell carcinoma were enrolled in the trial. Before TCR sequencing, CD4+ T cells and CD8+ T cells from peripheral blood were sorted into separate populations.

This entry comes from a study of OX40 agonist ivuxolimab in advanced cancers. Notes on the research overall: Ivuxolimab, which targeted the costimulatory receptor OX40 (CD134), was an agonistic, fully human IgG2 monoclonal antibody. Intravenous ivuxolimab was administered to patients every 2 weeks at six dose levels: 0.01, 0.1, 0.3, 1.5, 3 and 10 mg/kg. Of the roughly 50 dose-escalation patients, hepatocellular carcinoma was present in around 20, melanoma in approximately 15, renal cell carcinoma in 9 and head and neck cancer in 9. A male proportion of around 83% and a mean age of approximately 61 years, ranging from about 20 to 79, were recorded for the dose-escalation cohort. Prior anti-PD-1, anti-PD-L1 or anti-CTLA-4 therapy was permitted, and 30% to 45% of dose-escalation patients had received checkpoint inhibitors. Partial responses occurred in three dose-escalation patients: two with cutaneous melanoma and one with hepatocellular carcinoma. Peripheral TCRbeta sequencing was intended to test whether TCR sequence diversity was altered and clonal T-cell expansion was caused by ivuxolimab. The paper describes the monotherapy dose-escalation part (N ≈ 52 patients) of the phase I trial of ivuxolimab. The research as a whole found: Which antigens the clonally expanded peripheral T cells were specific for was not determined. Low levels of normalized T-cell clonal expansion were also seen in some patients who did not respond. In the 0.1-3.0 mg/kg groups, partial responders were among the patients with the lowest normalized peripheral clonal expansion, particularly in CD8+ T cells. At doses from 0.1 to 3.0 mg/kg, clonal expansion was seen in both CD4+ and CD8+ blood T cells between baseline and week 6. After ivuxolimab, expanded clones were on average more numerous among CD8+ T cells than among CD4+ T cells.

CDR1 MDHEN and CDR2 SYDVKM were looked up in the germline V gene. The CDR3 goes from the cysteine to the phenylalanine over 11 residues. Only the CDR3 DNA is retained, 33 bases long and in frame from the first base. Deletion took 2 bases off V and 7 bases off J, with a span of 5 bases between the germline ends. This TCR was sampled from an adult with an advanced solid tumor such as melanoma, head and neck, liver or kidney cancer. Recombination linked TRBV28 to TRBJ1-1, with the D gene too uncertain to name. Sequencing was performed on CD4+ or CD8+ T cells sorted from blood, taken in a trial of the OX40 agonist ivuxolimab. The nucleotide sequence is given as TGTGCCAGCAGTTTAAATGGTGAAGCTTTCTTT. The translation is CASSLNGEAFF.